This T cell receptor beta chain originates from a study of vaccination and CD4 T cells after COVID-19. About the research overall: The convalescents comprised six males and four females, two of them Hispanic. Overlapping spike peptides of SARS-CoV-2, HCoV-NL63, HCoV-OC43 and HCoV-229E stimulated the cells. The post-vaccine samples came a median 72 days after dose two (range 14 to 241).

At the Johns Hopkins FTIC core, DNA taken from cultured CD4+ T cells was sequenced by way of the Oncomine TCR Beta short-read assay. TCRdb re-called the PCR reads through MiXCR, storing one row per CDR3 protein. Among more than 10,000 distinct CDR3 sequences listed, roughly 26% were seen once. A few counts support this clonotype. Its antigen is as yet unknown. The V segment lost 0 bases and the J segment 3 bases; nucleotides outside the gene matches: 6. The CDR3 contains 16 residues. Per the germline V gene, CDR1 is MNHEY and CDR2 is SVGAGI. The sample's treatment: roughly 10-day PBMC culture with coronavirus spike peptide pools or control peptides (ViraFEST assay). General observations from the study: A median approximately 86% of convalescent patients' SARS-CoV-2-reactive clones emerged only after vaccination.

V is TRBV6-5 and J is TRBJ2-3; TRBD2 agrees at 7 bases. The sequences come from CD4+ T cells from blood, cultured in vitro, collected before SARS-CoV-2 vaccination. This TCR was sampled from a human donor who received a COVID-19 vaccine. As DNA, the CDR3 is TGTGCCAGCAGTTACTCTGCGACTAGCTCTACAGATACGCAGTATTTT. This translates into CASSYSATSSTDTQYF.